Following are 30 T cell receptor beta chains from one sample sequenced in a study of cytomegalovirus exposure and HLA in healthy donors. The PCR used 60 Vbeta and 13 Jbeta primers. The data were produced by immunoSEQ multiplex PCR, yet TCRdb's version contains in-frame clones alone and is incomplete. The sample consists of over 150,000 clones, roughly 80% of them appearing once. Material: PBMCs. These receptors all stem from a man aged 40-50 years in good health and CMV-seronegative.

J is TRBJ2-7 and V is TRBV5-6, with D perhaps TRBD2 (5 bases). This CDR3 region has 15 residues. Between the trimmed V and J ends, which lost 3 bases and 4 bases, there was a span of 17 bases. Germline V gives CDR1 SGHDT, CDR2 YYEEEE. The CDR3 is CASSYQRKPLYEQYF. The CDR3 nucleotides are TGTGCCAGCAGCTACCAGCGGAAACCCCTTTACGAGCAGTACTTC.

This rearrangement joins TRBV5-6 to TRBJ1-5; D unclear. CDR1 and CDR2 from the germline V gene are SGHDT and YYEEEE. V was pared by 2 bases and J by 6 bases, with 12 bases between. The CDR3 is made up of 14 amino acids. This CDR3 is CASSFGRAAQPQHF. The CDR3 DNA reads TGTGCCAGCAGCTTCGGGAGGGCGGCTCAGCCCCAGCATTTT.

The chain couples TRBV29-1 to TRBJ2-5; possible D gene TRBD1, 6 bases. Trimming took off 7 bases at V and 3 bases at J, with 12 bases between the two ends. This CDR3 has 12 residues. The germline gives CDR1 SQVTM, CDR2 ANQGSEA. The CDR3 DNA is TGCAGCGCTGGACAGTACGAAGAGACCCAGTACTTC. Translating it yields CSAGQYEETQYF.

This clone is a singleton in its sample. The chain couples TRBV13 to TRBJ1-2; D may be TRBD1 (6 bases). The germline V gene has CDR1 PRHDT and CDR2 FYEKMQ (reference sequence). This CDR3 is built from 13 residues. The V and J ends lost 3 bases and 6 bases respectively, with 11 bases between them. The CDR3 region has the DNA TGTGCCAGCAGCTTGCGGGGGCGAGATGGCTACACCTTC. Translation: CASSLRGRDGYTF.

In this sample, this clone turned up a few times. The rearrangement links TRBV4-2 to TRBJ2-5, with 9 bases fitting TRBD2. Germline V gene data show CDR1 as LGHNA and CDR2 as YNFKEQ. The CDR3 is 18 amino acids. V lost 2 bases and J lost 4; bases outside the gene matches: 14. CDR3 DNA: TGTGCCAGCAGCCAAACGATCCGGGGCGGGGGGGCAGGAGAGACCCAGTACTTC. This translates into CASSQTIRGGGAGETQYF.

This sequence joins TRBV10-3 and TRBJ2-7; D may be TRBD2 (5 bases). CDR3 length: 14 residues. The V gene lost 6 bases and the J gene lost 6 bases, with 18 bases spanning the gap. Germline CDR1 reads ENHRY; CDR2 reads SYGVKD. CDR3 in amino acids: CAISVSGLSGEQYF. The CDR3 bases are TGTGCCATCAGCGTATCCGGACTGAGCGGCGAGCAGTACTTC.

The gene calls are TRBV30 and TRBJ1-4; D remains unclear. The CDR3 is 13 residues long. Trimming stripped 0 bases from V and 7 bases from J, with 9 bases between. Germline lookup yields CDR1 GTSNPN and CDR2 SVGIG (reference sequence). CDR3 protein: CAWSVGTFEKLFF. The CDR3 DNA reads TGTGCCTGGAGTGTGGGCACCTTTGAAAAACTGTTTTTT.

The J gene is TRBJ1-3, the V gene TRBV5-1; 9 positions agree with TRBD1. Germline V CDR1 and CDR2: SGHRS, YFSETQ. The CDR3 covers 15 residues. Trimming cost V 4 bases and J 2 bases; bases outside gene matches: 4. The CDR3 DNA sequence: TGCGCCAGCAGCGCGGACAGGGGTGCTGGAAACACCATATATTTT. Its protein product is CASSADRGAGNTIYF.

V is TRBV5-4 and J is TRBJ1-1; perhaps TRBD1 as D (6 bases). Deletions cut 4 bases from V and 8 bases from J, with 12 bases between. Germline V gives CDR1 SGHNT, CDR2 YYREEE (reference sequence). The CDR3 consists of 12 residues. The CDR3 sequence is CASSPTGLEAFF. The CDR3 DNA sequence: TGTGCCAGCAGCCCGACAGGCCTGGAAGCTTTCTTT.

J is TRBJ1-5 and V is TRBV4-2; no clear D. This CDR3 region has 18 residues. V lost 4 bases to trimming and J lost 0 bases, with 19 bases between them. Germline V CDR1 and CDR2: LGHNA, YNFKEQ. This CDR3 is CASSPKYHEGGSNQPQHF. CDR3 nucleotide sequence: TGTGCCAGCAGCCCAAAGTATCATGAGGGTGGTAGCAATCAGCCCCAGCATTTT.

This clone was seen just once. The rearrangement joins TRBV29-1 to TRBJ2-5; 7 bases map to TRBD1. The J call may be wrong; the DNA end is better matched by TRBJ2-7. The CDR3 totals 11 residues. Germline V gene sequence: CDR1 SQVTM, CDR2 ANQGSEA. CDR3: CSALGQHEQYF. DNA for the CDR3: TGCAGCGCTCTGGGACAGCACGAGCAGTACTTC.

The rearrangement links TRBV18 to TRBJ1-2; D gene uncertain. The germline V gene encodes CDR1 KGHSH and CDR2 LQKENI. V dropped 0 bases and J dropped 3 bases, with 2 bases sitting between them. The CDR3 contains 12 residues. CDR3 sequence (DNA): TGTGCCAGCTCACCACCCGACTATGGCTACACCTTC. This gives the protein CASSPPDYGYTF.

J is TRBJ2-1 and V is TRBV2; 12 positions agree with TRBD2. V lost 7 bases and J lost 7; bases outside the gene matches: 17. Germline V lookup: CDR1 SNHLY, CDR2 FYNNEI. The CDR3 has 18 residues. CDR3 DNA sequence: TGTGCCAGCAAAGACCCCTTCGGGGCTAGCGGGGGGGTGAATGAGCAGTTCTTC. Translating gives CASKDPFGASGGVNEQFF.

This clone was found once. The V gene is TRBV7-9, the J gene TRBJ2-7; D possibly corresponds to TRBD1 (5 bases). The CDR3 runs to 14 residues. V lost 3 bases to trimming and J lost 0 bases, with 9 bases between them. Germline V gives CDR1 SEHNR, CDR2 FQNEAQ (reference sequence). In DNA, the CDR3 is TGTGCCAGCAGCTTTCAGGGTCCCTCCTACGAGCAGTACTTC. Its protein product is CASSFQGPSYEQYF.

This sequence joins TRBV7-9 and TRBJ1-2; D is possibly TRBD1 (5 bases). Germline CDR1 is SEHNR and CDR2 is FQNEAQ (reference sequence). The CDR3 sequence is 14 residues long. V lost 2 bases, J lost 6 bases, and 13 bases lay in between. This CDR3 is CASSLPRVGDGYTF. CDR3 nucleotides: TGTGCCAGCAGCTTACCCAGGGTTGGCGATGGCTACACCTTC.

This clone appeared a few times. V is TRBV10-3 and J is TRBJ2-3; D is uncertain. Trimming cost V 3 bases and J 6 bases, with 4 bases left between them. Germline CDR1 and CDR2: ENHRY and SYGVKD. The CDR3 runs to 11 residues. This CDR3 reads CAISDSDTQYF. CDR3 nucleotide sequence: TGTGCCATCAGTGATTCGGATACGCAGTATTTT.

The genes are TRBV19 and TRBJ1-6, with 8 bases that match TRBD1. This CDR3 contains 14 residues. V trimming: 6 bases; J trimming: 9 bases; junction bases outside the gene matches: 7. Germline values: CDR1 LNHDA, CDR2 SQIVND (reference sequence). The CDR3 nucleotides are TGTGCCAGTAGCCCTACAGGGGGGGGTTCACCCCTCCACTTT. Its translation is CASSPTGGGSPLHF.

The chain carries TRBV5-6 and TRBJ2-3; perhaps TRBD1 as D (6 bases). Germline loops: CDR1 SGHDT, CDR2 YYEEEE. The CDR3 length is 14 residues. V gave up 4 bases and J gave up 1 base, with 10 bases separating them. The CDR3 sequence: CASSIRTGTDTQYF. CDR3 in DNA: TGTGCCAGCAGCATAAGGACAGGCACAGATACGCAGTATTTT.

The chain couples TRBV28 to TRBJ2-6; D remains ambiguous. Germline V gene lookup returns CDR1 MDHEN and CDR2 SYDVKM. This CDR3 has 17 residues. V was trimmed by 7 bases and J by 4 bases, leaving 20 bases between them. CDR3 DNA sequence: TGTGCCAGCACCTCAAACAAGCGACCGTCCGGGGCCAACGTCCTGACTTTC. Amino acid sequence: CASTSNKRPSGANVLTF. Filled out from reference TRBV28 and TRBJ2-6, the complete variable domain reads DVKVTQSSRYLVKRTGEKVFLECVQDMDHENMFWYRQDPGLGLRLIYFSYDVKMKEKGDIPEGYSVSREKKERFSLILESASTNQTSMYLCASTSNKRPSGANVLTFGAGSRLTVL.

This clone was seen just once. This chain uses TRBV10-3 with TRBJ1-5, with a weak D call TRBD1 (6 bases). CDR1 ENHRY and CDR2 SYGVKD come from the germline V gene. The CDR3 has 15 residues. V lost 10 bases, J lost 0 bases, and 16 bases lay in between. The CDR3 DNA is TGTGCCACCAACCGGGGACAAGATAGCAATCAGCCCCAGCATTTT. Its protein is CATNRGQDSNQPQHF.

CDR3 coding DNA: TGTGCCAGCAGCTTAGGGGGCGTCGAGCAGTACTTC. The encoded protein is CASSLGGVEQYF. The chain recombines TRBV7-2 with TRBJ2-7, with a weak D call TRBD1 (5 bases). Germline CDR1 reads SGHTA; CDR2 reads FQGNSA. The CDR3 covers 12 residues. Trimming cost V 1 base and J 6 bases, with 7 bases left between them.

The chain uses TRBV9 and TRBJ2-7; TRBD2 is a possible D gene (5 bases). CDR3 length equals 14 residues. The V end lost 0 bases, the J end lost 1 base, and 8 bases lay between the germline ends. Per the germline V gene, CDR1 is SGDLS and CDR2 is YYNGEE. CDR3 nucleotide sequence: TGTGCCAGCAGCGTAGGCACTAGGTCCTACGAGCAGTACTTC. Residues: CASSVGTRSYEQYF. The whole variable domain, remainder taken from reference TRBV9 and TRBJ2-7, is DSGVTQTPKHLITATGQRVTLRCSPRSGDLSVYWYQQSLDQGLQFLIQYYNGEERAKGNILERFSAQQFPDLHSELNLSSLELGDSALYFCASSVGTRSYEQYFGPGTRLTVT.

The rearrangement links TRBV7-9 to TRBJ1-2; TRBD1 matches 7 bases. Germline V gives CDR1 SEHNR, CDR2 FQNEAQ (reference sequence). V trimming: 1 base; J trimming: 2 bases; junction bases outside the gene matches: 13. The CDR3 is made up of 18 amino acids. CDR3 sequence: CASSLESHRQGANYGYTF. The CDR3 DNA reads TGTGCCAGCAGCTTAGAATCCCACAGACAGGGAGCCAACTATGGCTACACCTTC. Combining the CDR3 with reference TRBV7-9 and TRBJ1-2 gives the whole variable domain DTGVSQNPRHKITKRGQNVTFRCDPISEHNRLYWYRQTLGQGPEFLTYFQNEAQLEKSRLLSDRFSAERPKGSFSTLEIQRTEQGDSAMYLCASSLESHRQGANYGYTFGSGTRLTVV.

V usage is TRBV11-2 and J usage is TRBJ2-7; maybe TRBD1 (6 bases). This CDR3 spans 14 amino acids. V gave up 0 bases and J gave up 2 bases, with 8 bases separating them. Germline loops: CDR1 SGHAT, CDR2 FQNNGV. CDR3 residues: CASSLEGAAYEQYF. Here the CDR3 DNA reads TGTGCCAGCAGCTTAGAGGGGGCGGCCTACGAGCAGTACTTC. The full variable domain, its missing parts supplied by reference TRBV11-2 and TRBJ2-7, is EAGVAQSPRYKIIEKRQSVAFWCNPISGHATLYWYQQILGQGPKLLIQFQNNGVVDDSQLPKDRFSAERLKGVDSTLKIQPAKLEDSAVYLCASSLEGAAYEQYFGPGTRLTVT.

As DNA, the CDR3 is TGCGCCAGCAGCCAAGATGCGGCCTACAATGAGCAGTTCTTC. Translating gives CASSQDAAYNEQFF. The V call is TRBV4-3, the J call TRBJ2-1; no clear D. From germline, CDR1 is LGHNA and CDR2 YSLEER. The CDR3 loop spans 14 amino acids. Trimming pared 0 bases from V and 2 bases from J, leaving 5 bases between.

V gene TRBV4-1 combines with J gene TRBJ2-5; 10 bases are a match to TRBD1. The last part of the DNA fits TRBJ2-7 better; the J call may be wrong. This CDR3 comprises 14 residues. Per germline, CDR1 MGHRA and CDR2 YSYEKL. CDR3 in DNA: TGCGCCAGCAGCGCGGACAGGGGGGTCTACGAGCAGTACTTC. Its protein product is CASSADRGVYEQYF.

This chain connects TRBV5-1 to TRBJ2-7; perhaps TRBD1 as D (6 bases). Deletions cut 0 bases from V and 5 bases from J, with 18 bases between. Looked up from germline, CDR1 is SGHRS and CDR2 is YFSETQ. The CDR3 length is 16 residues. CDR3 residues: CASSLVFRGDRNEQYF. The CDR3, as DNA: TGCGCCAGCAGCTTGGTTTTTCGGGGAGACAGGAACGAGCAGTACTTC.

As DNA, the CDR3 is TGTGCCAGCAGCAAGGGACAGGGGAGCACCGGGGAGCTGTTTTTT. Amino acid sequence: CASSKGQGSTGELFF. The chain employs TRBV6-6 and TRBJ2-2, with 10 nucleotides matching TRBD1. Germline V gene data show CDR1 as MNHNY and CDR2 as SVGAGI (reference sequence). This CDR3 has 15 residues. V was clipped by 6 bases and J by 4 bases; unmatched bases: 5.

This clone was counted between two and nine times. The chain combines TRBV7-9 with TRBJ2-5, with D possibly TRBD2 on 6 matching bases. The V gene lost 3 bases and the J gene lost 2 bases, with 10 bases spanning the gap. CDR3 length: 14 amino acids. Per germline, CDR1 SEHNR and CDR2 FQNEAQ (reference sequence). The CDR3 DNA is TGTGCCAGCAGCTTCTGGAGGGGACAAGAGACCCAGTACTTC. Translated, it gives CASSFWRGQETQYF.

J is TRBJ2-5 and V is TRBV6-4; TRBD2 agrees at 9 bases. CDR3 length equals 16 residues. Germline V gene lookup returns CDR1 MRHNA and CDR2 SNTAGT. The V gene end was trimmed by 5 bases and the J gene end by 3 bases; junction bases not matched to a gene: 10. CDR3 residues: CASSRSTSGKKETQYF. The CDR3 nucleotides are TGTGCCAGCAGTCGGTCGACTAGCGGTAAGAAAGAGACCCAGTACTTC.